The T cell receptor beta chain described here comes from a study of blood T cells in healthy people across ages. Study-wide background: About one barcoded beta molecule per two T cells was the capture yield of template switching.

The CDR3 loop spans 13 amino acids. V gave up 8 bases and J gave up 7 bases, with 15 bases separating them. Germline loops: CDR1 SNHLY, CDR2 FYNNEI. The use of a sample-barcoded 5' primer and a J-beta primer mix characterized a second PCR of roughly 6 to 11 cycles. TCRdb ran MiXCR on the 5' RACE reads and lists one entry per CDR3 protein. The table records around 650,000 distinct CDR3 sequences, approximately 40% of them present only once. The J gene is TRBJ2-1, the V gene TRBV2, with no clear D. Sequencing was done on a sample of blood. This clonotype was obtained from a man of 80 years or more in good health. CDR3 sequence (DNA): TGTGCCAGCCTCGGGCGTCCCGGGAATGAGCAGTTCTTC. Protein product: CASLGRPGNEQFF.